Detailed here is one T cell receptor (beta chain). Trimming removed 3 bases at V and 6 bases at J, with 11 bases between. The CDR3 covers 13 residues. Germline values: CDR1 GTSNPN, CDR2 SVGIG (reference sequence). Seattle enrolled patients during active infection and tracked them longitudinally. The sample belongs to a study of blood T cell repertoires in COVID-19. The wider study: Sites across the United States, Italy and Spain contributed samples from acute and convalescent COVID-19. PBMCs, B-cell-depleted T cells, or T cells were the source of the cDNA or gDNA that made up the material.

In the authors' workflow: Estimates of nucleated cell counts were drawn from the amplification of reference gene primers. Libraries were prepared by immunoSEQ multiplex PCR; TCRdb keeps only in-frame clonotypes and omits some of them. That table furnishes V, J and clone size, whereas the DNA furnished D and trimming. The table lists about 170,000 clones, around nine tenths of them singletons. Sequencing used peripheral blood. The clonotype was recovered from a man between 60 and 75 years old with COVID-19, enrolled during active disease. V usage is TRBV30 and J usage is TRBJ2-2; D may be TRBD1 (6 bases). The CDR3 DNA reads as TGTGCCTGGAGAATGGCAGGGGCCGGGGAGCTGTTTTTT. Translation gives CAWRMAGAGELFF.